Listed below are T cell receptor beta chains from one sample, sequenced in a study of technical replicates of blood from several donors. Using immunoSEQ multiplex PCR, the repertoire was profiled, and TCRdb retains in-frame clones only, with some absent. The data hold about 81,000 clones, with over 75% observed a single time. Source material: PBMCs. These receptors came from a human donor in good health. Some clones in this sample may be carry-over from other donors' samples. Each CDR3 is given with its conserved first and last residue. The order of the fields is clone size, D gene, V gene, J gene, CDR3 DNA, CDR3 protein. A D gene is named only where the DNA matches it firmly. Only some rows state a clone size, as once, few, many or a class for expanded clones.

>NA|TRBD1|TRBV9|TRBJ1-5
TGTGCCAGCAGTGGACAGGAAAGCAATCAGCCCCAGCATTTT
CASSGQESNQPQHF
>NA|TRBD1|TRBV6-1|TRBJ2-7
TGTGCCAGCAGTGGACAGGGGGCGCGGGAGCAGTACTTC
CASSGQGAREQYF
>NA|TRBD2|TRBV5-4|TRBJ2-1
TGTGCCAGCAGTCTTCCCGGGGCGGGAGGCGTCAATGAGCAGTTCTTC
CASSLPGAGGVNEQFF
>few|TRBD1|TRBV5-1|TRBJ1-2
TGCGCCAGCAGCTCCCAGCCGACAGGGAGTAACTATGGCTACACCTTC
CASSSQPTGSNYGYTF
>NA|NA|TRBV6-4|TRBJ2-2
TGTGCCAGCAGTGACCTCGGCACCGGGGAGCTGTTTTTT
CASSDLGTGELFF
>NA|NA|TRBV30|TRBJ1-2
TGTGCCTGGAATGGACAGCTAAATTACCGCGGCTACACCTTC
CAWNGQLNYRGYTF
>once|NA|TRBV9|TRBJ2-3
TGTGCCAGCAGCGCGATCCCGGTAGATACGCAGTATTTT
CASSAIPVDTQYF
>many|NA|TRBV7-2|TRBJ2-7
TGTGCCAGCAGCGAACGGGGGTTTCGGACCGAGCAGTACTTC
CASSERGFRTEQYF
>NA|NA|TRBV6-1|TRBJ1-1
TGTGCCAGCAGTGGAGAAACTGGGGCCGCTTTCTTT
CASSGETGAAFF
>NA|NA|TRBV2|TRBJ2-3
TGTGCCAGCAAGACGGGGGGCCCAGATACGCAGTATTTT
CASKTGGPDTQYF
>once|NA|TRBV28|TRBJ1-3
TGTGCCAGCACCAAAGGATCCCAGGGCCGCTCTGGAAACACCATATATTTT
CASTKGSQGRSGNTIYF
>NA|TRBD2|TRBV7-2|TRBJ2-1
TGTGCCAGCAGTCCCGGGACTAGCGTGAGTTGGTTCTTC
CASSPGTSVSWFF
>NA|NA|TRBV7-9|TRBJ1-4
TGTGCCAGCAGCTTAGGACAGGTTGAAAAACTGTTCTTT
CASSLGQVEKLFF
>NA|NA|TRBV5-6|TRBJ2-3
TGTGCCAGCAGCCTCCCGCCGAGCGGCGCGCAGTATTTT
CASSLPPSGAQYF
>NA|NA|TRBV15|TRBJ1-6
TGTGCCACCTGTCCGGGAGCGCTGGATTCACCCCTCCACTTT
CATCPGALDSPLHF
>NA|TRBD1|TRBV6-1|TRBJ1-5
TGTGCCAGCAGTGAAGCGTGGACAGGGTATAGCAATCAGCCCCAGCATTTT
CASSEAWTGYSNQPQHF
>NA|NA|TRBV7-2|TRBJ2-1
TGTGCCAGCAGCACCCGGGGGCTAGCGGCCAATGAGCAGTTCTTC
CASSTRGLAANEQFF
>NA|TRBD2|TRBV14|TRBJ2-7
TGTGCCAGCAGCCAATTAGGGACCGGGACTAGCGGGAGTCCTACGTACTTC
CASSQLGTGTSGSPTYF
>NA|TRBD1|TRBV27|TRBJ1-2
TGTGCCGGCCCTACCGGGACAGGGGAATCGAACTATGGCTACACCTTC
CAGPTGTGESNYGYTF
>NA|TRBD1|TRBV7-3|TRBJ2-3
TGTGCCAGCAGCTTTACCGGGACAGGGCTTACTAGCACAGATACGCAGTATTTT
CASSFTGTGLTSTDTQYF
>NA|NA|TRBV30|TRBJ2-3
TGTGCCTGGAGTGTATTTGCGGGATCCCCGTATTTT
CAWSVFAGSPYF
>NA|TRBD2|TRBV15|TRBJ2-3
TGTGCCACCAGCATCCCTCTGGGAGGGACAGATACGCAGTATTTT
CATSIPLGGTDTQYF
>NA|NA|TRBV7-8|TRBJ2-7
TGTGCCAGCAGAAGGCAGGGAACTGTCTACGAGCAGTACTTC
CASRRQGTVYEQYF
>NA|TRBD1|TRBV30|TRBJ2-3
TGTGCCTGGAGTGCCAGGGGGCGAGATACGCAGTATTTT
CAWSARGRDTQYF
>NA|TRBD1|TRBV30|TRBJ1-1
TGTGCCTGGAGGCTACAGGGGGCGAGGACTGAAGCTTTCTTT
CAWRLQGARTEAFF
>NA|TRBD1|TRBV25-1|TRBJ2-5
TGTGCCAGCAGTGACTGGACAGGGAAAGGGGAGACCCAGTACTTC
CASSDWTGKGETQYF
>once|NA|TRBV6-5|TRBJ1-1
TGTGCCAGCAGTTACTTCCTCCAAGGGGCTGAAGCTTTCTTT
CASSYFLQGAEAFF
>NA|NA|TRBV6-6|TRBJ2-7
TGTGCCAGCAGTTACTCGGCACAGCGGGCCGACGAGCAGTACTTC
CASSYSAQRADEQYF
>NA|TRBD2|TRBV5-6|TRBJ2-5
TGTGCCAGCAGCGGGGGGACTAGCGGGGCTGGGGAGACCCAGTACTTC
CASSGGTSGAGETQYF
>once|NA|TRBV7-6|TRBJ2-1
TGTGCCAGCAGCTTAGGAACCCAGGGTGAGCAGTTCTTC
CASSLGTQGEQFF
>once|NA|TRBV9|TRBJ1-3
TGTGCCAGCAGCCCCCTTTTGTCAAACACCATATATTTT
CASSPLLSNTIYF
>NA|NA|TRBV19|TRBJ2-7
TGTGCCAGTAGTAGCATCAGGGGAAACTACGAGCAGTACTTC
CASSSIRGNYEQYF
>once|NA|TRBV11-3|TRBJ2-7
TGTGCCAGCAGCTTATCCTTTGGTTCGAATCCGGACGAGCAGTACTTC
CASSLSFGSNPDEQYF
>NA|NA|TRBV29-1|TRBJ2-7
TGCGGCTACCCATGGGGGCAGGGTAGTTCGCACGAGCAGTACTTC
CGYPWGQGSSHEQYF
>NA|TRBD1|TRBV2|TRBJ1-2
TGTGCCAGCAGTAGGGACAGGACCTCCTATGGCTACACCTTC
CASSRDRTSYGYTF
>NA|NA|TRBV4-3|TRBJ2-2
TGCGCCAGCAGCCAAGAGGAGCGGGCCGGGGAGCTGTTTTTT
CASSQEERAGELFF
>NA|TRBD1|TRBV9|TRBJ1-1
TGTGCCAGCAGCCGGACAGGGGGCTTCACTGAAGCTTTCTTT
CASSRTGGFTEAFF
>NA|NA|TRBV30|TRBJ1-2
TGTGCCTGGAGTGTAGGGGCCTATGGCTACACCTTC
CAWSVGAYGYTF
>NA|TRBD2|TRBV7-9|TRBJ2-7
TGTGCCAGCGTCCGGACTAGCGACTCCGAGCAGTACTTC
CASVRTSDSEQYF
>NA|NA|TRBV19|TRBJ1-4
TGTGCCAGTAGTATGGGGGGGCGCATGGAAAAACTGTTTTTT
CASSMGGRMEKLFF
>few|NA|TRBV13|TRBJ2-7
TGTGCCAGCAGCCCGCAGTGGCCTGGAGGAGCCGAGCAGTACTTC
CASSPQWPGGAEQYF
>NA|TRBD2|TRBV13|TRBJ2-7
TGTGCCAGCAGCTCCGGAGCGGGAGGAGGCAACGAGCAGTACTTC
CASSSGAGGGNEQYF
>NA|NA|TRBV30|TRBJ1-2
TGTGCCTGGTCCAATGGCAGGCCGGACTATGGCTACACCTTC
CAWSNGRPDYGYTF
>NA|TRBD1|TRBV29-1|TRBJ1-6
TGCAGCGTGGCCGGGACAGGGGGTTCACCCCTCCACTTT
CSVAGTGGSPLHF
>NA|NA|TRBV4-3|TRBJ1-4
TGCGCCAGCAGCCCCCGGCCGGGTGAAAAACTGTTTTTT
CASSPRPGEKLFF
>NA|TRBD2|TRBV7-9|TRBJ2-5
TGTGCCAGCAGCTTAGATCGGTCCGGGAGGGAAGAGACCCAGTACTTC
CASSLDRSGREETQYF
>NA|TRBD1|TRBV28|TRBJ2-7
TGTGCCATCTCGGACAGGGATTTATACGAGCAGTACTTC
CAISDRDLYEQYF
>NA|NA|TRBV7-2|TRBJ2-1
TGTGCCAGCAGCTCCCTCCCCAGGAATGAGCAGTTCTTC
CASSSLPRNEQFF
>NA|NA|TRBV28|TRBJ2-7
TGTGCCAGCAGTTCGACAAAGACAGGTCTCTCCTACGAGCAGTACTTC
CASSSTKTGLSYEQYF
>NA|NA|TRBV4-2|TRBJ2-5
TGTGCCAGCAGCCAGAAGGCGGTAACGTACCAAGAGACCCAGTACTTC
CASSQKAVTYQETQYF
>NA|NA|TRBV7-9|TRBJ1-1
TGTGCCAGCAGCTTAGGGCCCGGACAGTCTGAAGCTTTCTTT
CASSLGPGQSEAFF
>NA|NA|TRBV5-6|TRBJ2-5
TGTGCCAGCAGCCGCCCCGGTGGGAGAGAGACCCAGTACTTC
CASSRPGGRETQYF
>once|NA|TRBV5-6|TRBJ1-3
TGTGCCAGCAGCCGGGGAGGGACCTCTGGAAACACCATATATTTT
CASSRGGTSGNTIYF
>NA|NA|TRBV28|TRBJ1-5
TGTGCTAGCAGCCCCGATCAGCCCCAGCATTTT
CASSPDQPQHF
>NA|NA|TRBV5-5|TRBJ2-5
TGTGCCAGCAGCTTGGACACGGGAGAGGGAGAGACCCAGTACTTC
CASSLDTGEGETQYF